These 18 T cell receptor beta chains came from one sample sequenced in a study of T cell responses to AZD1222 COVID-19 vaccine. The table came from immunoSEQ multiplex PCR; TCRdb's copy has only in-frame clones and leaves some out. The sample carries 90,000 to 150,000 clones, 86% recorded once. The material was peripheral blood, obtained 28 days after the second AZD1222 dose. The receptors were gathered from an adult who received the AZD1222 COVID-19 vaccine.

The V gene is TRBV6-5, the J gene TRBJ1-1; D unresolved. The CDR3 extends over 14 amino acids. In germline, CDR1 is MNHEY, CDR2 SVGAGI. V was cut by 6 bases and J by 6 bases, with 17 bases left in between. This CDR3 reads CASRTGRGGSEAFF. The DNA of the CDR3 is TGTGCCAGCAGAACGGGCCGCGGCGGATCTGAAGCTTTCTTT.

The chain employs TRBV6-5 and TRBJ1-1; maybe TRBD1 (5 bases). The CDR3 is 15 residues long. The germline CDR1 and CDR2 sequences are MNHEY and SVGAGI. With 6 bases removed from V and 1 base from J, the gap between germline ends came to 15 bases. The CDR3 sequence: CASSPQGRGNTEAFF. The CDR3 DNA sequence: TGTGCCAGCAGCCCCCAGGGTAGGGGGAACACTGAAGCTTTCTTT.

J is TRBJ2-1 and V is TRBV12-3 or TRBV12-4; D gene ambiguous. The CDR3 sequence is 13 residues long. V lost 2 bases to trimming and J lost 7 bases, with 9 bases between them. This CDR3 is CASSLWRRNEQFF. CDR3 DNA: TGTGCCAGCAGTTTATGGCGGCGGAATGAGCAGTTCTTC.

The chain couples TRBV7-3 to TRBJ1-6, with a possible D match to TRBD1 (6 bases). Germline-derived CDR1 and CDR2 are SGHTA and FQGTGA. The CDR3 covers 15 residues. Trimming stripped 0 bases from V and 6 bases from J, with 9 bases between. CDR3 nucleotides: TGTGCCAGCAGCTTAACGTGGACAGTTAATTCACCCCTCCACTTT. Translation gives CASSLTWTVNSPLHF.

The chain combines TRBV27 with TRBJ2-5; 9 bases are shared with TRBD2. CDR1 and CDR2 from the germline V gene are MNHEY and SMNVEV (reference sequence). V shed 5 bases and J 5 bases; nucleotides not matched to a gene: 6. The CDR3 is 14 amino acids. The CDR3 nucleotides are TGTGCCAGCAGTCCGATAGCGGGAGATGAGACCCAGTACTTC. This translates into CASSPIAGDETQYF.

V usage is TRBV6-5 and J usage is TRBJ2-5; 7 nucleotides align to TRBD2. The CDR3 consists of 12 residues. Germline V gives CDR1 MNHEY, CDR2 SVGAGI. V shed 4 bases, J shed 7 bases, and the junction held 3 bases outside the gene matches. Here the CDR3 reads CASSLAGGTQYF. The CDR3 DNA follows: TGTGCCAGCAGTTTAGCGGGCGGGACCCAGTACTTC.

This clone has only a few counts. The CDR3 spells CASSPLGQGNTEAFF. The CDR3 nucleotides read TGTGCCAGCAGCCCATTGGGACAGGGGAACACTGAAGCTTTCTTT. V is TRBV9 and J is TRBJ1-1, with 9 positions matching TRBD1. The CDR3 loop spans 15 amino acids. Germline CDR1 is SGDLS and CDR2 is YYNGEE. V trimming: 4 bases; J trimming: 1 base; junction bases outside the gene matches: 5. Combining the CDR3 with reference TRBV9 and TRBJ1-1 gives the whole variable domain DSGVTQTPKHLITATGQRVTLRCSPRSGDLSVYWYQQSLDQGLQFLIQYYNGEERAKGNILERFSAQQFPDLHSELNLSSLELGDSALYFCASSPLGQGNTEAFFGQGTRLTVV.

The genes are TRBV24-1 and TRBJ1-2; D might be TRBD1 (5 bases). This CDR3 is built from 14 residues. Deletions cut 3 bases from V and 2 bases from J, with 9 bases between. Germline assignment: CDR1 KGHDR and CDR2 SFDVKD. CDR3 region: CATSDPGRNYGYTF. CDR3 DNA: TGTGCCACCAGTGATCCGGGACGGAACTATGGCTACACCTTC.

This rearrangement joins TRBV30 to TRBJ2-1; D not resolved. Germline CDR1 reads GTSNPN; CDR2 reads SVGIG (reference sequence). CDR3 length: 13 amino acids. V was trimmed by 4 bases and J by 0 bases, leaving 7 bases between them. The CDR3 is CAWTRFSYNEQFF. The CDR3 DNA sequence: TGTGCCTGGACGAGGTTCTCCTACAATGAGCAGTTCTTC.

The chain employs TRBV12-3 or TRBV12-4 and TRBJ2-1; unclear D gene. The CDR3 contains 11 residues. Between the trimmed V and J ends, which lost 7 bases and 5 bases, there was a span of 6 bases. In DNA, the CDR3 is TGTGCCAGCACAGCAGACAATGAGCAGTTCTTC. This encodes CASTADNEQFF.

This chain joins TRBV7-2 and TRBJ2-3; 7 bases align to TRBD1. The trim removed 5 bases at V and 1 base at J, leaving 3 bases unmatched. The germline CDR1 and CDR2 sequences are SGHTA and FQGNSA. The CDR3 sequence is 14 residues long. CDR3 bases: TGTGCCAGCAGCATAGGACAGGGCACAGATACGCAGTATTTT. Translated: CASSIGQGTDTQYF. Full variable domain (rest looked up from reference TRBV7-2 and TRBJ2-3): GAGVSQSPSNKVTEKGKDVELRCDPISGHTALYWYRQSLGQGLEFLIYFQGNSAPDKSGLPSDRFSAERTGGSVSTLTIQRTQQEDSAVYLCASSIGQGTDTQYFGPGTRLTVL.

The V and J genes are TRBV21-1 and TRBJ1-5. TRBV21-1 is flagged as a pseudogene. There are 12 residues in the CDR3. DNA of the CDR3: TGTGCCACCAGGGAGATAAATCAGCCCCAGCATTTT. Amino acid sequence: CATREINQPQHF.

This clone was seen only a few times. The chain is built from TRBV11-2 and TRBJ1-2; no firm D call. The CDR3 runs to 18 residues. CDR1 and CDR2 from the germline V gene are SGHAT and FQNNGV. Trimming pared 0 bases from V and 4 bases from J, leaving 21 bases between. The CDR3 nucleotides are TGTGCCAGCAGCTTAGATTTTAGGAGGGAGGGAAACTGCTATGGCTACACCTTC. It is translated as CASSLDFRREGNCYGYTF.

The rearrangement links TRBV3-1 (or the pseudogene TRBV3-2) to TRBJ1-5; no definite D call. V dropped 1 base and J dropped 1 base, with 5 bases sitting between them. CDR3 length equals 14 residues. Germline CDR1 reads LGHDT; CDR2 reads YNNKEL (reference sequence). The CDR3 here is CASSQAGSNQPQHF. CDR3 nucleotides: TGTGCCAGCAGCCAAGCGGGGAGCAATCAGCCCCAGCATTTT.

The chain is built from TRBV21-1 and TRBJ1-3. TRBV21-1 is recorded as a pseudogene. The CDR3 totals 13 residues. The CDR3 reads CASSLGLGNTIYF. The CDR3 DNA is TGTGCCAGCAGCCTGGGACTTGGAAACACCATATATTTT.

The chain joins TRBV5-4 to TRBJ2-3, with D possibly TRBD2 on 7 matching bases. Germline-derived CDR1 and CDR2 are SGHNT and YYREEE (reference sequence). The CDR3 length is 17 residues. The ends were cut back, 0 bases at V and 0 bases at J, with 14 bases in the middle. In DNA, the CDR3 is TGTGCCAGCAGCTTGGAAGTCGGGGGGCCTAGCACAGATACGCAGTATTTT. Its protein product is CASSLEVGGPSTDTQYF. Drawing the rest from reference TRBV5-4 and TRBJ2-3, the complete variable domain is ETGVTQSPTHLIKTRGQQVTLRCSSQSGHNTVSWYQQALGQGPQFIFQYYREEENGRGNFPPRFSGLQFPNYSSELNVNALELDDSALYLCASSLEVGGPSTDTQYFGPGTRLTVL.

This clone was seen many times. The J gene is TRBJ2-1, the V gene TRBV18; 9 nucleotides agree with TRBD2. CDR1 KGHSH and CDR2 LQKENI come from the germline V gene. This CDR3 contains 16 residues. J lost 5 bases, V lost 2 bases, and 7 bases had no gene match. The CDR3 is CASSPAGTSLHNEQFF. In DNA form, the CDR3 reads TGTGCCAGCTCACCAGCCGGGACTAGCCTACACAATGAGCAGTTCTTC.

The rearrangement links TRBV18 to TRBJ2-1; the D gene is possibly TRBD2 (6 bases). This CDR3 is built from 15 residues. Trimming pared 4 bases from V and 4 bases from J, leaving 14 bases between. Germline lookup yields CDR1 KGHSH and CDR2 LQKENI. The CDR3 DNA reads TGTGCCAGCTCACTGGGCGGCGGGGCGTACAATGAGCAGTTCTTC. It codes for CASSLGGGAYNEQFF.